This TCR beta chain was identified in a study of T cell clonotyping in hematopoietic cell transplantation. Study-level findings and limits: At the given depth, recipient repertoires were over 95% de novo clonotypes. Broader posttransplant TCR repertoire diversity was predicted by graft donor and pretransplant recipient Inverse Simpson Index values. Without cell sorting, CD4 versus CD8 contributions remain unresolved. After transplant, recipient diversity fell while pathologically expanded clonotypes grew through day 180.

As to this clone: The antigen remains undetermined.

Clones were read by immunoSEQ multiplex PCR, and TCRdb kept only the in-frame ones, dropping some. This sample has tens of thousands of clones, with 94% found just once. The germline V and J ends were trimmed by 8 bases and 4 bases, with 14 bases remaining between them. This CDR3 region has 13 residues. Germline CDR1 LNHDA, CDR2 SQIVND (reference sequence). The chain has TRBV19 and TRBJ1-2; D remains unclear. The specimen sequenced was peripheral blood mononuclear cells. The TCR comes from a woman aged 50 to 60 in good health. Some clones in this sample may be carry-over from other donors' samples. In DNA, the CDR3 is TGTGCCAGTTGGGGAAACGCCGGCTATGGCTACACCTTC. Its protein is CASWGNAGYGYTF. Full variable domain (rest looked up from reference TRBV19 and TRBJ1-2): DGGITQSPKYLFRKEGQNVTLSCEQNLNHDAMYWYRQDPGQGLRLIYYSQIVNDFQKGDIAEGYSVSREKKESFPLTVTSAQKNPTAFYLCASWGNAGYGYTFGSGTRLTVV.